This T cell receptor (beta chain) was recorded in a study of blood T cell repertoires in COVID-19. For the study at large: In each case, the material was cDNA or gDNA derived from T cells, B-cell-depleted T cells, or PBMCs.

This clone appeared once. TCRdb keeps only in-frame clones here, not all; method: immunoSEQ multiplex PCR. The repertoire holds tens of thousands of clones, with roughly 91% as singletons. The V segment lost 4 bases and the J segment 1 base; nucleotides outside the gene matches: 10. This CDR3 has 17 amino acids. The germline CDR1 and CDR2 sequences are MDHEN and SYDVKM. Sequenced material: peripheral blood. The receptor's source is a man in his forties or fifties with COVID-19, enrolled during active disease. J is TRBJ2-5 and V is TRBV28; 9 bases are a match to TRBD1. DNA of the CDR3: TGTGCCAGCAGTTCCTGGGACAGGGCAAGGTTCCAAGAGACCCAGTACTTC. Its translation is CASSSWDRARFQETQYF.